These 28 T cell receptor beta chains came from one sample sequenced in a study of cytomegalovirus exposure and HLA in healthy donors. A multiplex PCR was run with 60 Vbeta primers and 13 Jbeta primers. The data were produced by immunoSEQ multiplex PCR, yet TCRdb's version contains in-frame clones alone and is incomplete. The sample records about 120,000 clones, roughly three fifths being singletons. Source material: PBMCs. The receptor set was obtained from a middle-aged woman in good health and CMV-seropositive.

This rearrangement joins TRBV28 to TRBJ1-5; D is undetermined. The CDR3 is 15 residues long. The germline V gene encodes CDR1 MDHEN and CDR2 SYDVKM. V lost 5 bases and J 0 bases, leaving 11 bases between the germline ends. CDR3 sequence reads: CASSLNIYSNQPQHF. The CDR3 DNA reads TGTGCCAGCAGTCTGAACATTTATAGCAATCAGCCCCAGCATTTT.

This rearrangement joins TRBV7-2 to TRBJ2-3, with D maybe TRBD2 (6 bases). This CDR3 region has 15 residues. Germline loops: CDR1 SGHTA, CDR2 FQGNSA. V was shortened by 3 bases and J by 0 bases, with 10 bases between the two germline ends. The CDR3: CASSFVSGSTDTQYF. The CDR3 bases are TGTGCCAGCAGCTTTGTCAGCGGGAGCACAGATACGCAGTATTTT. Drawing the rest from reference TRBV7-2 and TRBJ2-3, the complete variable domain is GAGVSQSPSNKVTEKGKDVELRCDPISGHTALYWYRQSLGQGLEFLIYFQGNSAPDKSGLPSDRFSAERTGGSVSTLTIQRTQQEDSAVYLCASSFVSGSTDTQYFGPGTRLTVL.

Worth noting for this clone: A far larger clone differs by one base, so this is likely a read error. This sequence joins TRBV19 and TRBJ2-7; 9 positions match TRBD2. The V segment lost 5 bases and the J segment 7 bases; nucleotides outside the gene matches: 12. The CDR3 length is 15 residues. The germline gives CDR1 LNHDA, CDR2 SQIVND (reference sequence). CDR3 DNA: TGTGCCAGTAGTCCCGGGACTAGCACCTACAATGAGCAGTACTTC. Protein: CASSPGTSTYNEQYF. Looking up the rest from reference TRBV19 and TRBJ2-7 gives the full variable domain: DGGITQSPKYLFRKEGQNVTLSCEQNLNHDAMYWYRQDPGQGLRLIYYSQIVNDFQKGDIAEGYSVSREKKESFPLTVTSAQKNPTAFYLCASSPGTSTYNEQYFGPGTRLTVT.

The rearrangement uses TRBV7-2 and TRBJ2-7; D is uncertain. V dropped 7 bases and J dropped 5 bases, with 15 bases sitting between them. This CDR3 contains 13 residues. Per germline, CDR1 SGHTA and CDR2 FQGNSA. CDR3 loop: CASKLLAKNEQYF. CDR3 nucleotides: TGTGCCAGCAAACTACTCGCGAAAAACGAGCAGTACTTC. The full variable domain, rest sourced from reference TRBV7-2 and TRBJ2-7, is GAGVSQSPSNKVTEKGKDVELRCDPISGHTALYWYRQSLGQGLEFLIYFQGNSAPDKSGLPSDRFSAERTGGSVSTLTIQRTQQEDSAVYLCASKLLAKNEQYFGPGTRLTVT.

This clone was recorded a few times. CDR3 sequence: CASSQNKGNEQFF. CDR3 DNA sequence: TGTGCCAGCAGCCAAAATAAGGGGAATGAGCAGTTCTTC. V usage is TRBV4-2 and J usage is TRBJ2-1, with D possibly matching TRBD1 (5 bases). Germline lookup yields CDR1 LGHNA and CDR2 YNFKEQ. V was pared by 2 bases and J by 7 bases, with 9 bases between. The CDR3 sequence is 13 residues long.

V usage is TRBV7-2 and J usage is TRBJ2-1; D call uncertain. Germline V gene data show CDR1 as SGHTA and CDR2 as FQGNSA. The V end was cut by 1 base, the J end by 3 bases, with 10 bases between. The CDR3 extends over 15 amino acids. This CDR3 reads CASSLGARHYNEQFF. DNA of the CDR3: TGTGCCAGCAGCTTAGGGGCGCGACACTACAATGAGCAGTTCTTC. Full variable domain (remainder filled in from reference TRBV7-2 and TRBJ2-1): GAGVSQSPSNKVTEKGKDVELRCDPISGHTALYWYRQSLGQGLEFLIYFQGNSAPDKSGLPSDRFSAERTGGSVSTLTIQRTQQEDSAVYLCASSLGARHYNEQFFGPGTRLTVL.

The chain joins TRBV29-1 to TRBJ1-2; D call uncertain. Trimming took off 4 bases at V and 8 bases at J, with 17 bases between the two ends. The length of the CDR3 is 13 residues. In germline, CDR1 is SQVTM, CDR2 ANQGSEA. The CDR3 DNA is TGCAGCGTTGTGAGGGAGACGGGTGGGGGCTACACCTTC. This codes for CSVVRETGGGYTF.

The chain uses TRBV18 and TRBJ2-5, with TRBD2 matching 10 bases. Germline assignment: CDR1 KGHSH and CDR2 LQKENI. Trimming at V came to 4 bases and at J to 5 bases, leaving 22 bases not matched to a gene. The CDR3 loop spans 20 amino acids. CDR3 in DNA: TGTGCCAGCTCACTCGGATCAGGGGCCACCCTAGCGGGAGAAGGCGAGACCCAGTACTTC. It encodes CASSLGSGATLAGEGETQYF.

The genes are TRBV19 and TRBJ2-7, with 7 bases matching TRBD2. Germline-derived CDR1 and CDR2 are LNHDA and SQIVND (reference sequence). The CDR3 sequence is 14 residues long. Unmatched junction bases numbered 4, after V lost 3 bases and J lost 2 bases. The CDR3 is CASSMGGDTYEQYF. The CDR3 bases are TGTGCCAGTAGTATGGGGGGGGATACCTACGAGCAGTACTTC. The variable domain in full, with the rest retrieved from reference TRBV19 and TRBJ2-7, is DGGITQSPKYLFRKEGQNVTLSCEQNLNHDAMYWYRQDPGQGLRLIYYSQIVNDFQKGDIAEGYSVSREKKESFPLTVTSAQKNPTAFYLCASSMGGDTYEQYFGPGTRLTVT.

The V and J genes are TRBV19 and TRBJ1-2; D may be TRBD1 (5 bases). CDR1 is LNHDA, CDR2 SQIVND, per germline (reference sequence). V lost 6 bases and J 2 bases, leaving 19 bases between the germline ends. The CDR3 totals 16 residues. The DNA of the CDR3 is TGTGCCAGTAGGAGCAGGGCGAACTATGAGAACTATGGCTACACCTTC. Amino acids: CASRSRANYENYGYTF.

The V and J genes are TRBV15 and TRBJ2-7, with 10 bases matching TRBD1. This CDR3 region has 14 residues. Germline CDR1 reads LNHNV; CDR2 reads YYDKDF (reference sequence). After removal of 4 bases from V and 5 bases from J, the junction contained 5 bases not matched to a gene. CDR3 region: CATSIGTGEDEQYF. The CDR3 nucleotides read TGTGCCACCAGCATAGGGACAGGGGAAGACGAGCAGTACTTC.

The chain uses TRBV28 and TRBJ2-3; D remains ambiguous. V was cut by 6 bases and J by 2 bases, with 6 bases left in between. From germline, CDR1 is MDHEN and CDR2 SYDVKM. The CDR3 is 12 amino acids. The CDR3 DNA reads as TGTGCCAGCAGCCCGGTCACAGATACGCAGTATTTT. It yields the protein CASSPVTDTQYF.

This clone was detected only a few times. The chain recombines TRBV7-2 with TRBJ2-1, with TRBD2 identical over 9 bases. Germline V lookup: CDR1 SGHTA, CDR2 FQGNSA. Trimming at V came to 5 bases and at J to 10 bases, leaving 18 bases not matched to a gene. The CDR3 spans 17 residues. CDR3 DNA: TGTGCCAGCAGCCCGGGGCTAGCGGGGTCGGTTAACGCGGAGCAGTTCTTC. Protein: CASSPGLAGSVNAEQFF.

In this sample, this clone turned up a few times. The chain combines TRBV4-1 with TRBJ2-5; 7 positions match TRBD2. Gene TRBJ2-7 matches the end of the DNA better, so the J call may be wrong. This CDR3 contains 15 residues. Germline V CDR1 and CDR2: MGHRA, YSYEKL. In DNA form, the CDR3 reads TGCGCCAGCAGCGAGGAAGGGAGGGCCTCCTACGAGCAGTACTTC. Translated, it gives CASSEEGRASYEQYF.

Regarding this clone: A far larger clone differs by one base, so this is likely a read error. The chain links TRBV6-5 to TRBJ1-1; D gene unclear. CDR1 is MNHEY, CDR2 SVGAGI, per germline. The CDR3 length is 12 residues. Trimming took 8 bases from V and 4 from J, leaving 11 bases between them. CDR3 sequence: CASWWRTTEAFF. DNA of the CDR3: TGTGCCAGCTGGTGGAGAACCACTGAAGCTTTCTTT.

CDR3 bases: TGTGCCAGCAGCTTAGGTAGCGGGAGACAGGGGACCCAGTACTTC. Its translation: CASSLGSGRQGTQYF. V and J are TRBV7-8 and TRBJ2-5; 9 bases agree with TRBD2. The CDR3 covers 15 residues. Trimming cost V 1 base and J 7 bases; bases outside gene matches: 7. Germline CDR1 and CDR2: SGHVS and FQNEAQ.

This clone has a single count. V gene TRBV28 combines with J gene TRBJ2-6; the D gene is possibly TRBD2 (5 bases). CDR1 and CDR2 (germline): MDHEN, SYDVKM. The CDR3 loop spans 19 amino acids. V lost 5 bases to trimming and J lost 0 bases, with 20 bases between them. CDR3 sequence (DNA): TGTGCCAGCAGTCCCCCCGGGCCGGACGGGGACTCTGGGGCCAACGTCCTGACTTTC. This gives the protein CASSPPGPDGDSGANVLTF.

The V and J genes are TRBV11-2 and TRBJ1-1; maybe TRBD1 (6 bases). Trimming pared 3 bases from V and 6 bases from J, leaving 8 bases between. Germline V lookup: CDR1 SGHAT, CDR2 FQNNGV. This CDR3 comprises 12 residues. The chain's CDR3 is CASSLGGPEAFF. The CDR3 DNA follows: TGTGCCAGCAGCTTGGGGGGGCCTGAAGCTTTCTTT.

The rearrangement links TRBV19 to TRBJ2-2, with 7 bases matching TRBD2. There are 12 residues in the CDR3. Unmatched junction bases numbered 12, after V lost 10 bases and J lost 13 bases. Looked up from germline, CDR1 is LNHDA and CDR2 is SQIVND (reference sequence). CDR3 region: CATNWSRGRLFF. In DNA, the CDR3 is TGTGCCACCAACTGGTCGCGGGGGAGGCTGTTTTTT.

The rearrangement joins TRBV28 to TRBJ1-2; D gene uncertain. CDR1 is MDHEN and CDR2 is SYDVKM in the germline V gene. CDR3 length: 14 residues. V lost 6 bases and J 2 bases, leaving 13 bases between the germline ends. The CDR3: CASRVRGKNYGYTF. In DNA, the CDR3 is TGTGCCAGCAGGGTTCGGGGTAAAAACTATGGCTACACCTTC.

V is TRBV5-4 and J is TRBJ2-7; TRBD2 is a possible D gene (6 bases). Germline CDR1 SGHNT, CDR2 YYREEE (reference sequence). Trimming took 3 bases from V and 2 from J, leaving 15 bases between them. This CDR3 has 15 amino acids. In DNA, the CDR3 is TGTGCCAGCAGCTCCGAAATAGCGGATCCCTACGAGCAGTACTTC. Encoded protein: CASSSEIADPYEQYF.

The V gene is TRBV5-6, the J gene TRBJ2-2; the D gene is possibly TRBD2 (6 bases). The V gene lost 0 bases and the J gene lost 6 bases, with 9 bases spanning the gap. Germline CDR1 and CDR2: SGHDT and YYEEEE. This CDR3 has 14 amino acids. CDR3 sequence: CASSLALAPGELFF. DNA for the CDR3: TGTGCCAGCAGCTTGGCCCTAGCGCCCGGGGAGCTGTTTTTT. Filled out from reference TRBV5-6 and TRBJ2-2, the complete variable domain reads DAGVTQSPTHLIKTRGQQVTLRCSPKSGHDTVSWYQQALGQGPQFIFQYYEEEERQRGNFPDRFSGHQFPNYSSELNVNALLLGDSALYLCASSLALAPGELFFGEGSRLTVL.

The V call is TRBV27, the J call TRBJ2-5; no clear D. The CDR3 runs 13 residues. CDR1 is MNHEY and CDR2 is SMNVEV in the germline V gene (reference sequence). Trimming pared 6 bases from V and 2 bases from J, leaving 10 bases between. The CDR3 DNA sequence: TGTGCCAGCAGCCAACTGAGACAAGAGACCCAGTACTTC. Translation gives CASSQLRQETQYF.

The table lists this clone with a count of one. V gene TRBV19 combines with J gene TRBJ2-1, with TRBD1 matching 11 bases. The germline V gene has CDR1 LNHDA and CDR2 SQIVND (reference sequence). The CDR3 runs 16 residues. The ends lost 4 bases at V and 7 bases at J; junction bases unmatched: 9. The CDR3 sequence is CASSTSRTGGKNEQFF. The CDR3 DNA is TGTGCCAGTAGTACCTCGAGGACAGGGGGCAAGAATGAGCAGTTCTTC.

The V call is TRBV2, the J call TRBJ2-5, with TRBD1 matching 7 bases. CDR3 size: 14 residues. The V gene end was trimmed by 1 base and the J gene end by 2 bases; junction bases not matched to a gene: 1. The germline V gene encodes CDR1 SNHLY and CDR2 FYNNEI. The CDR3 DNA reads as TGTGCCAGCAGTGAAGAGACAGGGCAAGAGACCCAGTACTTC. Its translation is CASSEETGQETQYF. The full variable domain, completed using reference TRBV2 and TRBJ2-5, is EPEVTQTPSHQVTQMGQEVILRCVPISNHLYFYWYRQILGQKVEFLVSFYNNEISEKSEIFDDQFSVERPDGSNFTLKIRSTKLEDSAMYFCASSEETGQETQYFGPGTRLLVL.

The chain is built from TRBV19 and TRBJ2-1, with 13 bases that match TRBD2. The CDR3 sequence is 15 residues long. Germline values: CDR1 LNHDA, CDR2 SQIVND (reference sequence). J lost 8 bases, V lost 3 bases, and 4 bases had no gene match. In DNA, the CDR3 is TGTGCCAGTAGTATGACTAGCGGGAGGTCCCATGAGCAGTTCTTC. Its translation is CASSMTSGRSHEQFF.

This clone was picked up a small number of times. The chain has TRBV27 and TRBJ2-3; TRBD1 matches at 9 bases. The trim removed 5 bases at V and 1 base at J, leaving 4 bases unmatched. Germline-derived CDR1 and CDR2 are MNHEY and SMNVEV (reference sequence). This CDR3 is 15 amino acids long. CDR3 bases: TGTGCCAGCAGTCCCTGGACAGGGGGCACAGATACGCAGTATTTT. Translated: CASSPWTGGTDTQYF.

CDR3 sequence (DNA): TGTGCCATCAGTGACACAGCAGAGCCGCGTGATGGCTACACCTTC. Protein: CAISDTAEPRDGYTF. V gene TRBV10-3 combines with J gene TRBJ1-2; D is uncertain. Per germline, CDR1 ENHRY and CDR2 SYGVKD. The CDR3 contains 15 residues. The V end lost 3 bases, the J end lost 6 bases, and 17 bases lay between the germline ends.